Sequencing of this T cell receptor (beta chain) was carried out in a study of vaccination effects on CD4 cells after COVID-19. About the study: Sampling occurred a median 72 days post second dose, range 14 to 241.

Germline V gene data show CDR1 as MDHEN and CDR2 as SYDVKM. The CDR3 runs 16 residues. Deletions cut 5 bases from V and 1 base from J, with 18 bases between. Culture lasted about ten days before CD4+ T cell isolation. Participants got two doses of BNT162b2 or mRNA-1273 vaccine. No vaccinee had earlier SARS-CoV-2 infection, and nucleocapsid antibodies were negative. Half-medium exchanges with IL-2 medium took place on days 3 and 7. Study conclusions and caveats: Clones of infection and vaccine origin contracted markedly late after vaccination.

Concerning this clone itself: Its antigen is undetermined.

Repertoires were generated with immunoSEQ multiplex PCR, while TCRdb's copy carries only in-frame clones and drops some. Here the sample spans about 73,000 clones, roughly 73% being singletons. The TCR sequence derives from a human donor who received a COVID-19 vaccine. The chain combines TRBV28 with TRBJ2-7, with D tentatively TRBD2 (5 bases). The sample in question was CD4+ T cells from PBMCs cultured without peptide, obtained after COVID-19 vaccination. The CDR3 sequence: CASSPLHLGDSYEQYV. The CDR3 DNA reads TGTGCCAGCAGTCCACTTCATTTGGGAGATTCCTACGAGCAGTACGTC.